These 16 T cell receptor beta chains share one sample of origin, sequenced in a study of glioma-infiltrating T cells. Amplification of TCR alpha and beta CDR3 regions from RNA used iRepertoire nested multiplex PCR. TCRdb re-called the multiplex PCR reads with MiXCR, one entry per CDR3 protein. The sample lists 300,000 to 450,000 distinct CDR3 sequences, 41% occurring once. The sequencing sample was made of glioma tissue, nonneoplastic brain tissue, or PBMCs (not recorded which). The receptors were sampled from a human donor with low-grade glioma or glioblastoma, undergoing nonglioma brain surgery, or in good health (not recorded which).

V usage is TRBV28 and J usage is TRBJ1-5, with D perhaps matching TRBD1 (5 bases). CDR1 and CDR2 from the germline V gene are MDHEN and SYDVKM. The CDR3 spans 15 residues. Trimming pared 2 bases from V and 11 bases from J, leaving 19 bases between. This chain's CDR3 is CASSLPGAVLGAQHF. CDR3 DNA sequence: TGTGCCAGCAGTTTACCCGGGGCAGTTCTCGGGGCCCAGCATTTT. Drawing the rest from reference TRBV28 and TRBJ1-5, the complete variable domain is DVKVTQSSRYLVKRTGEKVFLECVQDMDHENMFWYRQDPGLGLRLIYFSYDVKMKEKGDIPEGYSVSREKKERFSLILESASTNQTSMYLCASSLPGAVLGAQHFGDGTRLSIL.

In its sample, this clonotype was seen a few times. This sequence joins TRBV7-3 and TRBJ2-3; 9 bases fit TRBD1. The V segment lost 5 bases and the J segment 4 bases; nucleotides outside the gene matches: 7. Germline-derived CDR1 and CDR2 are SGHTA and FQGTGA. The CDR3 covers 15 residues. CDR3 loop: CASSLGTGYADTQYF. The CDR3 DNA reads TGTGCCAGCAGCCTCGGGACAGGGTATGCAGATACGCAGTATTTT.

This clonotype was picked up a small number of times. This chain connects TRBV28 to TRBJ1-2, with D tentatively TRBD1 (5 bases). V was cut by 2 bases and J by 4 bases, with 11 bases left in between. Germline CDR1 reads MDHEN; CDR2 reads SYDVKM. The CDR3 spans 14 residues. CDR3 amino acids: CASSLGRGPYGYTF. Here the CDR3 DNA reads TGTGCCAGCAGTTTAGGTCGGGGACCCTATGGCTACACCTTC.

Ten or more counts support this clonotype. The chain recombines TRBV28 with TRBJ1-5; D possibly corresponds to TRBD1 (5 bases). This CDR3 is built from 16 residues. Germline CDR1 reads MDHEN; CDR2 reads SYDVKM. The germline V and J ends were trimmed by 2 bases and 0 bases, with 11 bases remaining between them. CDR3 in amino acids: CASSLAGHSSNQPQHF. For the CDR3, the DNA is TGTGCCAGCAGTTTAGCGGGGCATAGTAGCAATCAGCCCCAGCATTTT.

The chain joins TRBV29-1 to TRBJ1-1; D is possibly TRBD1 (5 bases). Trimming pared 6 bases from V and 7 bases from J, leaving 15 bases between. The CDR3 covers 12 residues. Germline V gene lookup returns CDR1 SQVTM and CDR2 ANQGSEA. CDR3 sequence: CSVPGGSNEAFF. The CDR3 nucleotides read TGCAGCGTCCCGGGGGGTAGTAATGAAGCTTTCTTT.

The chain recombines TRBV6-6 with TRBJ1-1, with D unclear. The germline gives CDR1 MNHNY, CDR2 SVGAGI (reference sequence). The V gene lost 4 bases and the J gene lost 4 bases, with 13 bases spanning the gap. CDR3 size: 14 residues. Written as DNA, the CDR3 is TGTGCCAGCAGTTCACCAACAGTGAGCACTGAAGCTTTCTTT. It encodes CASSSPTVSTEAFF.

The CDR3 loop reads CSAWDIYSNQPQHF. The CDR3 DNA reads as TGCAGTGCATGGGACATTTATAGCAATCAGCCCCAGCATTTT. The chain links TRBV20-1 to TRBJ1-5; D might be TRBD1 (6 bases). The V gene's germline CDR1 is DFQATT and CDR2 SNEGSKA (reference sequence). The V end was cut by 6 bases, the J end by 0 bases, with 12 bases between. The CDR3 consists of 14 residues.

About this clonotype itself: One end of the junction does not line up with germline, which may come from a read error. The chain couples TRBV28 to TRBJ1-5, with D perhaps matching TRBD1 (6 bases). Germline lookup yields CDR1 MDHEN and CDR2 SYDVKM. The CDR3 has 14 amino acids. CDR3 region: CVSSLGGSNQLQHF. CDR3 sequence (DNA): TGTGTCAGCAGTTTAGGGGGTAGCAATCAGCTCCAGCATTTT.

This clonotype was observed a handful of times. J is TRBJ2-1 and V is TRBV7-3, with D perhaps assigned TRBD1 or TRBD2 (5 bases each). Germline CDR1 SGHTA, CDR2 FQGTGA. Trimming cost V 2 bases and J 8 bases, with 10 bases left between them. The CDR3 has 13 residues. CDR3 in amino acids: CASSLSRDDEQFF. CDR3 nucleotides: TGTGCCAGCAGCTTATCTAGGGACGATGAGCAGTTCTTC.

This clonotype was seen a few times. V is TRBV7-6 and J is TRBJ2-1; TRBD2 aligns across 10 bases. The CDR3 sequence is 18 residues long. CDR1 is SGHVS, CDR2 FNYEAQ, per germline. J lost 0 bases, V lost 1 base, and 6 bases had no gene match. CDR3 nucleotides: TGTGCCAGCAGCTTAGATCAAGGACTAGCGGCCTCCTACAATGAGCAGTTCTTC. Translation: CASSLDQGLAASYNEQFF.

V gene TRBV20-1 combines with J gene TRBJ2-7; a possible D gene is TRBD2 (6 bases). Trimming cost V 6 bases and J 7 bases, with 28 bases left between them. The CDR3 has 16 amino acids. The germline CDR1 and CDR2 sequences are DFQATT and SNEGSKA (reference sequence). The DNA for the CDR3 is TGCAGTGCCGACCCCCTTGGACTACCCGACGACAATGAGCAGTACTTC. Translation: CSADPLGLPDDNEQYF.

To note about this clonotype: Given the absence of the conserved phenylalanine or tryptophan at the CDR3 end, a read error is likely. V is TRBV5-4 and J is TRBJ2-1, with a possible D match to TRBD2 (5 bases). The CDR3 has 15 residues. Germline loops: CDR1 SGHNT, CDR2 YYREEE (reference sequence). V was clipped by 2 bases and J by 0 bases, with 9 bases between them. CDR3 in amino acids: CASSLSGSSYNEQFL. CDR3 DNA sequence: TGTGCCAGCAGCTTAAGCGGCTCCTCCTACAATGAGCAGTTCCTC.

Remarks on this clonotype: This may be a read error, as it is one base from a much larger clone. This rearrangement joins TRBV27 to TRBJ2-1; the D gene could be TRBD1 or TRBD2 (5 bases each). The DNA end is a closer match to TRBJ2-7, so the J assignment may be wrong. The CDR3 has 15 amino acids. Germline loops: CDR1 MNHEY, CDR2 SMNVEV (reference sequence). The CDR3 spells CASNSGKGWMDEQYF. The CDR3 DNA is TGTGCCAGCAACTCGGGAAAGGGGTGGATGGACGAGCAGTACTTC.

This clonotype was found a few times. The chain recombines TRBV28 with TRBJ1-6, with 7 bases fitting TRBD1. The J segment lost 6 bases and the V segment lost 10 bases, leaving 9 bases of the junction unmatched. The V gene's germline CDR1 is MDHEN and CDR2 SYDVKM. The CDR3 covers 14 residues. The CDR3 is CATVSTGLNSPLHF. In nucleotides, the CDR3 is TGTGCCACCGTCTCGACAGGGCTTAATTCACCCCTCCACTTT.

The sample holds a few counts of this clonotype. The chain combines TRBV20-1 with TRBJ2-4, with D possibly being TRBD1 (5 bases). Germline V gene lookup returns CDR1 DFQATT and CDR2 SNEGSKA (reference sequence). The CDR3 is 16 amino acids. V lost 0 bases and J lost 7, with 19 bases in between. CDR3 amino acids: CSARDQSSNGANIQYF. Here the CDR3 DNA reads TGCAGTGCTAGAGACCAGTCGAGTAATGGGGCGAACATTCAGTACTTC.

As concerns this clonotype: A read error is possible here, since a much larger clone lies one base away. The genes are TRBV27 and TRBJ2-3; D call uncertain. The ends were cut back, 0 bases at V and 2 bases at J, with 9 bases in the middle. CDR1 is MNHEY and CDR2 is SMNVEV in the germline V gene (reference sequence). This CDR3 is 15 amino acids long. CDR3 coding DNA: TGTGCCAGCAGTTTATCGACCCCCCACACAGATACGCAGTATTTT. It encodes CASSLSTPHTDTQYF.